Below, 27 T cell receptor beta chains from the same sample are listed, as sequenced in a study of patients and donors after allogeneic stem cell transplantation. Via MiXCR, TCRdb re-called the RT-PCR reads, giving one row per CDR3 protein. The data contain roughly 230,000 distinct CDR3 sequences, around 14% of them seen just once; the ten biggest clones take up around 10%. Sequencing input: blood, either unsorted or a sorted T cell fraction (not recorded which). Every receptor here comes from a human donor who was either an allogeneic HSCT recipient or a stem cell or donor lymphocyte infusion donor (not recorded which). It is not recorded whose cells these are; they may come from a transplant donor.

This clonotype came up a few times. The rearrangement joins TRBV24-1 to TRBJ2-5, with 12 bases aligning to TRBD1. The CDR3 extends over 14 amino acids. CDR1 KGHDR and CDR2 SFDVKD come from the germline V gene. V was clipped by 7 bases and J by 4 bases; unmatched bases: 3. In nucleotides, the CDR3 is TGTGCCACCAGGGGACAGGGGGCTATAGAGACCCAGTACTTC. This encodes CATRGQGAIETQYF.

At least ten counts were recorded for this clonotype. CDR3 in amino acids: CASSSEGVANEKLFF. The CDR3 region has the DNA TGCGCCAGCAGCTCAGAGGGAGTAGCTAATGAAAAACTGTTTTTT. This sequence joins TRBV5-1 and TRBJ1-4; D uncertain. Germline-derived CDR1 and CDR2 are SGHRS and YFSETQ. The CDR3 is 15 residues long. Deletions cut 3 bases from V and 3 bases from J, with 12 bases between.

This clonotype was found a few times. This rearrangement joins TRBV7-9 to TRBJ2-7; 9 bases match TRBD1. The germline gives CDR1 SEHNR, CDR2 FQNEAQ (reference sequence). CDR3 size: 15 residues. V dropped 5 bases and J dropped 0; count of bases not matched to a gene: 5. CDR3 in amino acids: CASSRRQGDSYEQYF. The CDR3, as DNA: TGTGCCAGCAGCCGACGACAGGGGGACTCCTACGAGCAGTACTTC.

This sequence joins TRBV3-1 and TRBJ2-7; no reliable D call. This CDR3 comprises 11 residues. V gave up 5 bases and J gave up 4 bases, with 6 bases separating them. Germline lookup yields CDR1 LGHDT and CDR2 YNNKEL (reference sequence). The CDR3 spells CASSAKYEQYF. CDR3 bases: TGTGCCAGCAGCGCGAAATACGAGCAGTACTTC.

This clonotype was seen ten or more times. The genes are TRBV10-3 and TRBJ2-1; D call uncertain. Germline assignment: CDR1 ENHRY and CDR2 SYGVKD. The CDR3 totals 15 residues. Trimming removed 3 bases at V and 2 bases at J, with 11 bases between. The CDR3 loop reads CAISERAGAYNEQFF. The CDR3 DNA sequence: TGTGCCATCAGTGAAAGGGCAGGAGCCTACAATGAGCAGTTCTTC.

This clonotype was observed a handful of times. V and J are TRBV12-3 or TRBV12-4 and TRBJ2-1, with 12 bases lining up with TRBD2. This CDR3 is built from 16 residues. The V segment lost 7 bases and the J segment 5 bases; nucleotides outside the gene matches: 9. Here the CDR3 reads CASTRTSGVQHNEQFF. The CDR3, as DNA: TGTGCCAGCACCCGGACTAGCGGGGTACAGCACAATGAGCAGTTCTTC.

The rearrangement links TRBV5-1 to TRBJ2-7, with D tentatively TRBD1 or TRBD2 (6 bases each). CDR3 length: 16 residues. CDR1 is SGHRS, CDR2 YFSETQ, per germline. The ends were cut back, 2 bases at V and 3 bases at J, with 18 bases in the middle. Here the CDR3 reads CASSFFSRGTRYEQYF. DNA for the CDR3: TGCGCCAGCAGCTTTTTTTCCCGGGGGACACGCTACGAGCAGTACTTC. Variable domain in full (rest from reference TRBV5-1 and TRBJ2-7): KAGVTQTPRYLIKTRGQQVTLSCSPISGHRSVSWYQQTPGQGLQFLFEYFSETQRNKGNFPGRFSGRQFSNSRSEMNVSTLELGDSALYLCASSFFSRGTRYEQYFGPGTRLTVT.

This clonotype occurred a few times. V and J are TRBV7-2 and TRBJ1-5; 8 bases are a match to TRBD1. Germline CDR1 reads SGHTA; CDR2 reads FQGNSA. V was clipped by 5 bases and J by 3 bases; unmatched bases: 3. CDR3 length equals 14 residues. CDR3 amino acids: CASSRQGTNQPQHF. The CDR3 DNA reads as TGTGCCAGCAGCAGACAGGGGACCAATCAGCCCCAGCATTTT.

The chain is built from TRBV14 and TRBJ2-7; D is perhaps TRBD2 (6 bases). CDR1 and CDR2 from the germline V gene are SGHDN and FVKESK. Between the trimmed V and J ends, which lost 4 bases and 3 bases, there was a span of 16 bases. CDR3 size: 15 residues. CDR3 nucleotide sequence: TGTGCCAGCAGCCCCATGGGCGGGGTAAACTACGAGCAGTACTTC. Translating gives CASSPMGGVNYEQYF. Looking up the rest from reference TRBV14 and TRBJ2-7 gives the full variable domain: EAGVTQFPSHSVIEKGQTVTLRCDPISGHDNLYWYRRVMGKEIKFLLHFVKESKQDESGMPNNRFLAERTGGTYSTLKVQPAELEDSGVYFCASSPMGGVNYEQYFGPGTRLTVT.

The chain joins TRBV20-1 to TRBJ2-5; 15 bases match TRBD2. Germline loops: CDR1 DFQATT, CDR2 SNEGSKA (reference sequence). The V and J ends lost 3 bases and 4 bases, in that order; junction bases with no gene match: 3. The length of the CDR3 is 15 residues. The CDR3 DNA sequence: TGCAGTGCTAGCGGACTAGCGGGGGGGCGAGAGACCCAGTACTTC. Translation gives CSASGLAGGRETQYF.

The chain is built from TRBV10-3 and TRBJ2-3, with D perhaps being TRBD1 or TRBD2 (5 bases each). Trimming took 0 bases from V and 5 from J, leaving 21 bases between them. The CDR3 consists of 18 residues. Germline CDR1 ENHRY, CDR2 SYGVKD. CDR3 amino acids: CAISESNTAGGGVDTQYF. In DNA form, the CDR3 reads TGTGCCATCAGTGAGTCGAATACGGCCGGTGGGGGTGTAGATACGCAGTATTTT.

This clonotype was detected only a few times. This rearrangement joins TRBV29-1 to TRBJ2-1, with D perhaps matching TRBD1 or TRBD2 (5 bases each). This CDR3 spans 13 amino acids. CDR1 and CDR2 (germline): SQVTM, ANQGSEA. Trimming cost V 4 bases and J 6 bases, with 13 bases left between them. The CDR3 DNA is TGCAGCGTTGGGGGCGGGCGACTCAATGAGCAGTTCTTC. Its translation is CSVGGGRLNEQFF.

This clonotype was seen ten or more times. The chain links TRBV29-1 to TRBJ2-3, with D uncertain. The CDR3 extends over 11 amino acids. The germline CDR1 and CDR2 sequences are SQVTM and ANQGSEA. The V end lost 3 bases, the J end lost 0 bases, and 1 base lay between the germline ends. The CDR3 sequence: CSVDSTDTQYF. The DNA for the CDR3 is TGCAGCGTTGACAGCACAGATACGCAGTATTTT.

This clonotype was seen many times. This sequence joins TRBV6-1 and TRBJ1-1, with 8 nucleotides matching TRBD1. In germline, CDR1 is MNHNS, CDR2 SASEGT. Unmatched junction bases numbered 5, after V lost 7 bases and J lost 4 bases. This CDR3 contains 13 residues. The CDR3 nucleotides read TGTGCCAGCAACCGGGGACAGGTCACTGAAGCTTTCTTT. Translating it yields CASNRGQVTEAFF.

The gene calls are TRBV20-1 and TRBJ1-2; 7 positions match TRBD1. Losses at the gene ends were 2 bases for V and 0 bases for J; bases not matched to a gene: 9. The CDR3 is 16 amino acids. The V gene's germline CDR1 is DFQATT and CDR2 SNEGSKA (reference sequence). As DNA, the CDR3 is TGCAGTGCTAGACCGGGACAGAACCCGACTAACTATGGCTACACCTTC. Encoded protein: CSARPGQNPTNYGYTF.

The rearrangement links TRBV20-1 to TRBJ1-3; D might be TRBD1 (5 bases). Germline V lookup: CDR1 DFQATT, CDR2 SNEGSKA (reference sequence). CDR3 size: 15 residues. V shed 4 bases and J shed 0 bases, with 13 bases lying between them. DNA for the CDR3: TGCAGTGCTAAAGATTCAGGGCACTCTGGAAACACCATATATTTT. Protein sequence: CSAKDSGHSGNTIYF.

There are a few counts of this clonotype. V is TRBV12-3 or TRBV12-4 and J is TRBJ1-1; D possibly corresponds to TRBD1 (6 bases). V was trimmed by 2 bases and J by 5 bases, leaving 30 bases between them. This CDR3 region has 20 residues. CDR3 loop: CASSLRLAGVSKGSGTEAFF. CDR3 coding DNA: TGTGCCAGCAGTTTACGGCTGGCAGGGGTTTCGAAGGGTAGCGGTACTGAAGCTTTCTTT.

At least ten counts were recorded for this clonotype. The V and J genes are TRBV4-1 and TRBJ1-5, with a tentative D call TRBD1 (6 bases). Germline V CDR1 and CDR2: MGHRA, YSYEKL. The CDR3 has 13 residues. Trimming left V 4 bases short and J 11 bases short, with 15 bases between. CDR3 sequence: CASSPVGGKAQHF. The DNA for the CDR3 is TGCGCCAGCAGCCCTGTAGGGGGTAAAGCCCAGCATTTT.

This clonotype was observed many times. V gene TRBV12-3 or TRBV12-4 combines with J gene TRBJ2-3, with TRBD1 as a possible D gene (5 bases). This CDR3 has 14 amino acids. Trimming stripped 4 bases from V and 6 bases from J, with 14 bases between. This CDR3 reads CASSWGVIRDTQYF. CDR3 DNA sequence: TGTGCCAGCAGTTGGGGCGTTATCCGGGATACGCAGTATTTT.

This clonotype came up a few times. This rearrangement joins TRBV5-1 to TRBJ2-7; no firm D call. This CDR3 region has 12 residues. Germline CDR1 SGHRS, CDR2 YFSETQ. The germline V and J ends were trimmed by 0 bases and 7 bases, with 8 bases remaining between them. The CDR3 DNA follows: TGCGCCAGCAGCTTGGAGTGGGGAGAGCAGTACTTC. Translated: CASSLEWGEQYF.

This clonotype was seen ten or more times. This rearrangement joins TRBV5-1 to TRBJ1-1; possibly TRBD1 for D (5 bases). The CDR3 has 14 amino acids. Trimming pared 3 bases from V and 0 bases from J, leaving 9 bases between. Per the germline V gene, CDR1 is SGHRS and CDR2 is YFSETQ. CDR3 coding DNA: TGCGCCAGCAGCTCGGAGACAGTGAACACTGAAGCTTTCTTT. As protein: CASSSETVNTEAFF.

The chain joins TRBV5-1 to TRBJ2-7, with D possibly being TRBD1 (5 bases). The CDR3 length is 15 residues. The V gene's germline CDR1 is SGHRS and CDR2 YFSETQ. The ends were cut back, 5 bases at V and 6 bases at J, with 21 bases in the middle. The CDR3 reads CASRQEAWTSGEQYF. The CDR3 nucleotides are TGCGCCAGCAGACAAGAAGCATGGACATCGGGCGAGCAGTACTTC.

The chain is built from TRBV20-1 and TRBJ1-2; D gene unclear. The CDR3 is 14 residues long. Deletions cut 4 bases from V and 4 bases from J, with 16 bases between. Germline-derived CDR1 and CDR2 are DFQATT and SNEGSKA (reference sequence). The CDR3 DNA reads TGCAGTGCTATGGAACCCACGAGTGGCTATGGCTACACCTTC. This encodes CSAMEPTSGYGYTF.

This clonotype has a handful of counts. The chain has TRBV5-1 and TRBJ2-3, with 11 bases aligning to TRBD2. The CDR3 has 16 residues. Germline values: CDR1 SGHRS, CDR2 YFSETQ. V was clipped by 4 bases and J by 0 bases; unmatched bases: 4. This CDR3 reads CASSARLAGSTDTQYF. As DNA, the CDR3 is TGCGCCAGCAGCGCTCGACTAGCGGGGAGCACAGATACGCAGTATTTT. The variable domain in full, completed from reference TRBV5-1 and TRBJ2-3, reads KAGVTQTPRYLIKTRGQQVTLSCSPISGHRSVSWYQQTPGQGLQFLFEYFSETQRNKGNFPGRFSGRQFSNSRSEMNVSTLELGDSALYLCASSARLAGSTDTQYFGPGTRLTVL.

The V gene is TRBV7-2, the J gene TRBJ2-7; D unclear. Germline V gene sequence: CDR1 SGHTA, CDR2 FQGNSA. The CDR3 is 15 amino acids. Trimming cost V 1 base and J 6 bases, with 16 bases left between them. The CDR3 is CASSLVRGAHGEQYF. The CDR3 coding sequence is TGTGCCAGCAGCTTAGTTCGAGGAGCACATGGCGAGCAGTACTTC. The complete variable domain, with remaining parts taken from reference TRBV7-2 and TRBJ2-7, reads GAGVSQSPSNKVTEKGKDVELRCDPISGHTALYWYRQSLGQGLEFLIYFQGNSAPDKSGLPSDRFSAERTGGSVSTLTIQRTQQEDSAVYLCASSLVRGAHGEQYFGPGTRLTVT.

The chain is built from TRBV6-1 and TRBJ2-1; 10 bases are a match to TRBD1. V dropped 6 bases and J dropped 7; count of bases not matched to a gene: 12. Germline values: CDR1 MNHNS, CDR2 SASEGT. This CDR3 contains 16 residues. The DNA of the CDR3 is TGTGCCAGCAGATTAACCGGGACAGGGGCGGTGAATGAGCAGTTCTTC. This sequence encodes CASRLTGTGAVNEQFF.

This clonotype was observed a handful of times. This sequence joins TRBV6-5 and TRBJ1-2, with 7 positions matching TRBD1. Germline V gene data show CDR1 as MNHEY and CDR2 as SVGAGI. V lost 2 bases to trimming and J lost 7 bases; unmatched junction nucleotides: 7. The CDR3 totals 14 residues. CDR3 coding DNA: TGTGCCAGCAGTTACGCAGGGGGAAAGTCTGGCTACACCTTC. It codes for CASSYAGGKSGYTF.